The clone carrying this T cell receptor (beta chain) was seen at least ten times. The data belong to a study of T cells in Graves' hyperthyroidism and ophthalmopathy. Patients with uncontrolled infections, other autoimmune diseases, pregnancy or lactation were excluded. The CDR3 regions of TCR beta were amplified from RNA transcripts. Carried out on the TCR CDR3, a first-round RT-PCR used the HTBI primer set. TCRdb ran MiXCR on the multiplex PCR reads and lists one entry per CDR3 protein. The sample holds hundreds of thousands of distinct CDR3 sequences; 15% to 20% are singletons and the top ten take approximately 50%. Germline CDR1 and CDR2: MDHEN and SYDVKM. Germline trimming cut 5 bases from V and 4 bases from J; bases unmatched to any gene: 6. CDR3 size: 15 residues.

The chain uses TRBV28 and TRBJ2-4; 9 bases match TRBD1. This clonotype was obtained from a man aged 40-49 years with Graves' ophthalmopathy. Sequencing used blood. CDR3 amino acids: CASSTRDRVKNIQYF. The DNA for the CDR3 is TGTGCCAGCAGTACGCGGGACAGGGTGAAAAACATTCAGTACTTC.